This section outlines one T cell receptor beta chain sequence together with its context. No antigen is known for it. No quality values exist for individual bases; no much larger clone is one base distant. The donors belonged to the validation cohort of around 130 subjects, which was separate from the 666-subject first cohort. This specimen comes from a study of cytomegalovirus exposure and HLA in healthy donors (dated by TCRdb to between 2016 and 2019). Notes on the research overall: The roughly 700 repertoires of the first cohort and the approximately 130 validation repertoires were produced on the same platform, according to a later analysis. Besides the first cohort of around 700 subjects, a separate validation cohort made up of roughly 130 different subjects was used. The study aimed to test whether cataloging public T cell receptors could reveal signatures of past pathogen exposure. The study combined high-throughput TCR immunosequencing, statistical association of individual TCRs with disease status, and machine learning to predict cytomegalovirus infection status.

The CDR3, from cysteine to phenylalanine, totals 15 residues. Only the CDR3 portion is preserved as DNA: 45 bases, with reading frame beginning at the first base. In the germline V gene, CDR1 corresponds to SGDLS and CDR2 to YYNGEE. V lost 2 bases and J lost 4 bases; the stretch between them is 13 bases long. The library was made by the immunoSEQ multiplex PCR assay. The published analysis was carried out like this. A statistical classification framework was developed to diagnose cytomegalovirus status using the catalog of TCR beta chain sequences. Here the immuneACCESS table is served through TCRdb, limited to in-frame sequences with V and J called. Missing clones are a known gap in these copies; in checked studies unresolved V genes cover under half, and the rest lacks a known reason. For V, J and clone size, that table is used; D and trimming come from the DNA. The sample profile shows approximately 100,000 clones; about nine tenths of them were found once. The biggest ten clones account for less than 2.5% of the sample.

Points the paper makes about the study in general: Of the cluster scores, roughly 93% were above 0 in a later analysis, which found that TCRs clustered in the first cohort also tended to co-occur in the 95 to 150 validation repertoires. The validation cohort had no HLA typing available for a later analysis, so co-occurrence within that cohort was assessed over all 120 or so repertoires. Cytomegalovirus status was reported to be diagnosed by the classifier with high specificity and sensitivity in both the original and validation cohorts. The authors suggested that the approach could potentially be extended to other disease states and immunological phenotypes. A total of fewer than 200 TCR beta chains were listed by the study as associated with cytomegalovirus. Across donors, most TCR sequences were observed very rarely, whereas some public TCRs were present in many individuals. Three of the identified cytomegalovirus-associated TCR beta chains were confirmed in vitro to be specific for cytomegalovirus antigens.

This clonotype originated in a woman aged 18 to 35 in good health and CMV-seronegative. The chain employs TRBV9 and TRBJ2-1; TRBD2 is perhaps the D gene, given 6 matching bases. Sequencing was done on a sample of PBMCs. CDR3 reads: CASSVSAGNYNEQFF. The DNA is as follows: TGTGCCAGCAGCGTTTCCGCGGGGAATTACAATGAGCAGTTCTTC.